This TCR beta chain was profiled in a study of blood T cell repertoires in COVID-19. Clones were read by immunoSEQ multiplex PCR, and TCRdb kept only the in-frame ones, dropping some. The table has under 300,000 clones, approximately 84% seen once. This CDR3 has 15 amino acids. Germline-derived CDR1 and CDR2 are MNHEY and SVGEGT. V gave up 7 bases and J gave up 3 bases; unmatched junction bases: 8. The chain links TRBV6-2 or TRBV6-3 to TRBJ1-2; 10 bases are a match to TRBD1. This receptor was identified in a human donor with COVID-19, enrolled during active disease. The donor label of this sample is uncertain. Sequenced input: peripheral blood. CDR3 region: CASNPRDRGDYGYTF. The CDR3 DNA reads TGTGCCAGCAACCCTAGGGACAGGGGCGACTATGGCTACACCTTC.